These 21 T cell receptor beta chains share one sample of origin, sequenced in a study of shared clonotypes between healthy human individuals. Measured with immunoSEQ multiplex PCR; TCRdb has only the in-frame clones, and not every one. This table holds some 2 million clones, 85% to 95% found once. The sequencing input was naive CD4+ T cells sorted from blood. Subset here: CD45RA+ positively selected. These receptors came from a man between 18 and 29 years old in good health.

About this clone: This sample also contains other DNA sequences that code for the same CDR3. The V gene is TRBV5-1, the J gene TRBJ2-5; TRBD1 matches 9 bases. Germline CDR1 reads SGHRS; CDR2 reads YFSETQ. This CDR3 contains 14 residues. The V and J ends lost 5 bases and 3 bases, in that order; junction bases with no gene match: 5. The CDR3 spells CASSSGQGKETQYF. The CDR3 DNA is TGCGCCAGCAGTTCGGGACAGGGTAAAGAGACCCAGTACTTC.

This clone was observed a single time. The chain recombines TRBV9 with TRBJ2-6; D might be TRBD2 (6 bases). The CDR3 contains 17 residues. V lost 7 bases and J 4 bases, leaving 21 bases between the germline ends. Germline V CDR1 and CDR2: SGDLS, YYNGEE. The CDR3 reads CASSQGSGGPGANVLTF. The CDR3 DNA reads TGTGCCAGCTCCCAGGGTAGCGGAGGCCCCGGGGCCAACGTCCTGACTTTC.

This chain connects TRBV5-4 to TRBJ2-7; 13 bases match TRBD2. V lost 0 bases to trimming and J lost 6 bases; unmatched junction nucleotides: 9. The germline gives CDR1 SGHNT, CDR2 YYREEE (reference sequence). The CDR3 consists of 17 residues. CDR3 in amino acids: CASSLARGLAGTSEQYF. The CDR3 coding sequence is TGTGCCAGCAGCTTGGCCAGGGGACTAGCGGGAACGAGCGAGCAGTACTTC.

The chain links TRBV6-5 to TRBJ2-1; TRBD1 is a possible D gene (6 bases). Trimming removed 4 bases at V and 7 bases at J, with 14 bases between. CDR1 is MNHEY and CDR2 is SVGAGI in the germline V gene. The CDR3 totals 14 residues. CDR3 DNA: TGTGCCAGCAGTTTAGACACAGGGCAGAATGAGCAGTTCTTC. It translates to CASSLDTGQNEQFF.

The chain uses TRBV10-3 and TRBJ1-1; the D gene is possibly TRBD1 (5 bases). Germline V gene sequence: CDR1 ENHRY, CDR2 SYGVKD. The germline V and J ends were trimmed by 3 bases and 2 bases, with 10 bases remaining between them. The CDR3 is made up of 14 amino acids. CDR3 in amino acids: CAISERGINTEAFF. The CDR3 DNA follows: TGTGCCATCAGTGAACGGGGGATCAACACTGAAGCTTTCTTT.

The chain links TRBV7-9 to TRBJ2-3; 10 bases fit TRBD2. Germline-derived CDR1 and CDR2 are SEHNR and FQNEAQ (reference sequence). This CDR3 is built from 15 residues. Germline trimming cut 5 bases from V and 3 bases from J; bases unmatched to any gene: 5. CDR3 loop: CASSPAGGLTDTQYF. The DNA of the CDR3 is TGTGCCAGCAGCCCAGCGGGGGGGCTGACAGATACGCAGTATTTT. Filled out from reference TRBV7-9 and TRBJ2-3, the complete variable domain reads DTGVSQNPRHKITKRGQNVTFRCDPISEHNRLYWYRQTLGQGPEFLTYFQNEAQLEKSRLLSDRFSAERPKGSFSTLEIQRTEQGDSAMYLCASSPAGGLTDTQYFGPGTRLTVL.

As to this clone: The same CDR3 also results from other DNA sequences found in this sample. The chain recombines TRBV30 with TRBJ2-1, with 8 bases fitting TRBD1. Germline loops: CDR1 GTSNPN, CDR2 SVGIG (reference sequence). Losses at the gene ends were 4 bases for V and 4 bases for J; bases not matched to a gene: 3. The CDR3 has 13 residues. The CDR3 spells CAWTGGSYNEQFF. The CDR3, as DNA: TGTGCCTGGACAGGGGGCTCTTACAATGAGCAGTTCTTC.

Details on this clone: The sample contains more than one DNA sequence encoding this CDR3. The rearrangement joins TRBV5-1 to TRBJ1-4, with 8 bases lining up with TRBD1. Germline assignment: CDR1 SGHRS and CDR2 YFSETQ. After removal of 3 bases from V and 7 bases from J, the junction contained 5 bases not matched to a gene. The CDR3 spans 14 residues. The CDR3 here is CASSSGQGSEKLFF. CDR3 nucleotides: TGCGCCAGCAGCTCCGGACAGGGAAGTGAAAAACTGTTTTTT. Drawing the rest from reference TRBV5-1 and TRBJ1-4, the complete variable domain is KAGVTQTPRYLIKTRGQQVTLSCSPISGHRSVSWYQQTPGQGLQFLFEYFSETQRNKGNFPGRFSGRQFSNSRSEMNVSTLELGDSALYLCASSSGQGSEKLFFGSGTQLSVL.

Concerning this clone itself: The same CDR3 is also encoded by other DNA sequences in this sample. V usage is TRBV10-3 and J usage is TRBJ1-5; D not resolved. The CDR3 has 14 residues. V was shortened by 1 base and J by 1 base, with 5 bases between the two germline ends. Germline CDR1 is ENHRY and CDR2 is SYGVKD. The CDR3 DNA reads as TGTGCCATCAGTGAGTTAGGCAGCAATCAGCCCCAGCATTTT. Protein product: CAISELGSNQPQHF.

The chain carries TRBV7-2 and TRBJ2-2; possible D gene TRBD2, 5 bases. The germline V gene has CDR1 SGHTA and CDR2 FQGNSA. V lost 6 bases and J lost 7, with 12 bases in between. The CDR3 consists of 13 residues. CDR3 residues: CASRSGGIGELFF. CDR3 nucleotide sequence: TGTGCCAGCAGGAGCGGTGGGATCGGGGAGCTGTTTTTT.

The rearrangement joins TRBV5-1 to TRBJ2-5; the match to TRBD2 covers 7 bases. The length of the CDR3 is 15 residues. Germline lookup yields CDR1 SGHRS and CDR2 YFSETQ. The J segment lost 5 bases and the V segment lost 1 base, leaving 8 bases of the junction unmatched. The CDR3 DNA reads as TGCGCCAGCAGCTTGCCCGATTATAGCGGGGAGACCCAGTACTTC. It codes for CASSLPDYSGETQYF.

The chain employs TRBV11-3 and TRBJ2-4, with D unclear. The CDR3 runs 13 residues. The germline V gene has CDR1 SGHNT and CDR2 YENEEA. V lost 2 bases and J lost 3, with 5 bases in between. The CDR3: CASSLNSKNIQYF. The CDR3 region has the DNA TGTGCCAGCAGCTTAAACAGCAAAAACATTCAGTACTTC.

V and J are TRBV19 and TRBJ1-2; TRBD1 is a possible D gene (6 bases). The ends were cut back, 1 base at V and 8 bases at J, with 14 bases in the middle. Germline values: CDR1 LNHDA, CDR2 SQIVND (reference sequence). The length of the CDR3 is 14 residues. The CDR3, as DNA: TGTGCCAGTAGTATAGGCACAGGGTTTGGAGGCTACACCTTC. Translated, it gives CASSIGTGFGGYTF. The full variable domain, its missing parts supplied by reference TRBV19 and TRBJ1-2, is DGGITQSPKYLFRKEGQNVTLSCEQNLNHDAMYWYRQDPGQGLRLIYYSQIVNDFQKGDIAEGYSVSREKKESFPLTVTSAQKNPTAFYLCASSIGTGFGGYTFGSGTRLTVV.

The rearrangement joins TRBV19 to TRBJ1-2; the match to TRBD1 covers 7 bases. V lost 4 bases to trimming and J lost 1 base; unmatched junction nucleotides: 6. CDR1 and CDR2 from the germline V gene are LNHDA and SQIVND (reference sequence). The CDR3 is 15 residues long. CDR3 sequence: CASSNPGTDNYGYTF. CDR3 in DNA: TGTGCCAGTAGTAACCCCGGGACAGATAACTATGGCTACACCTTC.

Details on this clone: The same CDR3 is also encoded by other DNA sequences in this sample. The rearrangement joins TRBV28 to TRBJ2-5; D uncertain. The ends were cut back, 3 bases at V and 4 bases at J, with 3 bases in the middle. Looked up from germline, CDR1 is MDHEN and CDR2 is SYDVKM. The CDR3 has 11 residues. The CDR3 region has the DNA TGTGCCAGCAGTTTGGCAGAGACCCAGTACTTC. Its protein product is CASSLAETQYF.

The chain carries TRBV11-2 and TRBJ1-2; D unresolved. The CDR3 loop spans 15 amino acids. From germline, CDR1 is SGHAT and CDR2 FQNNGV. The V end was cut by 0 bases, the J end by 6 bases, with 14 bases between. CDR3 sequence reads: CASSLDLSSPHGYTF. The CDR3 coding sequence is TGTGCCAGCAGCTTAGATCTAAGTTCCCCCCATGGCTACACCTTC.

The CDR3 region has the DNA TGTGCCAGCAGCCACCCCCAGCTCGAGCAGTACTTC. This sequence encodes CASSHPQLEQYF. The rearrangement links TRBV28 to TRBJ2-7; D remains ambiguous. Between the trimmed V and J ends, which lost 6 bases and 6 bases, there was a span of 12 bases. The CDR3 is 12 residues long. The germline V gene has CDR1 MDHEN and CDR2 SYDVKM. Together with reference TRBV28 and TRBJ2-7, the CDR3 gives the full variable domain: DVKVTQSSRYLVKRTGEKVFLECVQDMDHENMFWYRQDPGLGLRLIYFSYDVKMKEKGDIPEGYSVSREKKERFSLILESASTNQTSMYLCASSHPQLEQYFGPGTRLTVT.

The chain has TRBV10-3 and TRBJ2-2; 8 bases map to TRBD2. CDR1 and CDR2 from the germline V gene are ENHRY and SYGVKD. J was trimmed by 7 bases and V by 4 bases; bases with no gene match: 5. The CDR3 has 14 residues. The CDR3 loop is CAISGLASGGELFF. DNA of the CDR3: TGTGCCATCAGTGGACTAGCGTCGGGCGGGGAGCTGTTTTTT.

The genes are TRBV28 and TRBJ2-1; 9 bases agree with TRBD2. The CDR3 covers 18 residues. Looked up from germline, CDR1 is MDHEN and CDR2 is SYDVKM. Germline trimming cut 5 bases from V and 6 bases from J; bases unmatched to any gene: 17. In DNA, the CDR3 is TGTGCCAGCAGTAATTCGTACGGGAGGCGGGGGGGAGCCAATGAGCAGTTCTTC. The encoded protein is CASSNSYGRRGGANEQFF.

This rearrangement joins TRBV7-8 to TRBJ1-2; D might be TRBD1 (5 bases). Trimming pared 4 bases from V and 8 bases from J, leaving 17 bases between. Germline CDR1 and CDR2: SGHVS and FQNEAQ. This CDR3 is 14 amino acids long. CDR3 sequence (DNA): TGTGCCAGCAGCTACCCAGGGATCGTGCAAGGCTACACCTTC. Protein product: CASSYPGIVQGYTF.

The CDR3 spells CASSFDTVQETQYF. In DNA form, the CDR3 reads TGTGCCAGCAGCTTTGACACAGTCCAAGAGACCCAGTACTTC. The genes are TRBV11-2 and TRBJ2-5; D not resolved. V dropped 3 bases and J dropped 1 base, with 9 bases sitting between them. Germline values: CDR1 SGHAT, CDR2 FQNNGV. The CDR3 extends over 14 amino acids.